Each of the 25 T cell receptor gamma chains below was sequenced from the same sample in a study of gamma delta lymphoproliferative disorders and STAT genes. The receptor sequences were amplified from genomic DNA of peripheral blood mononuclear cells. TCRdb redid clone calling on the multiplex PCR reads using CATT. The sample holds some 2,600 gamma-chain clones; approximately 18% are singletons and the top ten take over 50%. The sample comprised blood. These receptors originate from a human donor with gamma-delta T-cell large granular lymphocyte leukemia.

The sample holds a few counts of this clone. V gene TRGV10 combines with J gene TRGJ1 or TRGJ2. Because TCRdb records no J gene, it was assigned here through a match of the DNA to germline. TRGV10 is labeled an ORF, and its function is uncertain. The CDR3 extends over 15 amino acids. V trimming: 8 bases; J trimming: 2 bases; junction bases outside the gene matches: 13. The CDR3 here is CAAWDYSNHYYKKLF. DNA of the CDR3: TGTGCTGCGTGGGATTATTCGAACCATTATTATAAGAAACTCTTT.

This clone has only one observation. CDR3 amino acids: CATWDVRGFDKKLF. The CDR3 DNA sequence: TGTGCCACCTGGGACGTTAGGGGCTTCGATAAGAAACTCTTT. This chain links TRGV5 with TRGJ1 or TRGJ2. The J gene comes from matching the DNA to germline here; TCRdb lacks it. Germline loops: CDR1 VINAFY, CDR2 YDVSNSKD. V dropped 3 bases and J dropped 8; count of bases not matched to a gene: 13. The CDR3 length is 14 residues.

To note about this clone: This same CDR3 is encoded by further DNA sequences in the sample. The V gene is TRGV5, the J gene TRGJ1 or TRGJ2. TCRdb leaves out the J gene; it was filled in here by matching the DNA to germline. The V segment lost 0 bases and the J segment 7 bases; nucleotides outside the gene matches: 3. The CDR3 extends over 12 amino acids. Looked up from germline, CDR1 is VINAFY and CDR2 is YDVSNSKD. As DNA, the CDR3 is TGTGCCACCTGGGACAGGCGGTATAAGAAACTCTTT. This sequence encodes CATWDRRYKKLF.

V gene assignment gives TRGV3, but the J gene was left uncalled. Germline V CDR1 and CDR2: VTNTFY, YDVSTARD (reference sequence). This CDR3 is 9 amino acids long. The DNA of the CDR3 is TGTGCCACCTGGGACTGTAGGCTCTTT. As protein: CATWDCRLF.

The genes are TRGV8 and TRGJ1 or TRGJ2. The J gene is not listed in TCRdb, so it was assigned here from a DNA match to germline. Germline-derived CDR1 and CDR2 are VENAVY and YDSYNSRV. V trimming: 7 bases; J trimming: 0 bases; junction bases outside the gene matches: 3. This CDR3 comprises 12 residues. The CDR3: CATCLNYYKKLF. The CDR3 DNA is TGTGCCACCTGCCTGAATTATTATAAGAAACTCTTT.

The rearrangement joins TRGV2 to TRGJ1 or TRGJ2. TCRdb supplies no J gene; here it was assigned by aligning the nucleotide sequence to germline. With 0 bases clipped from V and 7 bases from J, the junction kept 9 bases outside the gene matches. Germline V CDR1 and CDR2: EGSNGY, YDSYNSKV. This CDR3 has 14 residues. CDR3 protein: CATWDGPADYKKLF. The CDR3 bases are TGTGCCACCTGGGACGGGCCGGCGGACTATAAGAAACTCTTT.

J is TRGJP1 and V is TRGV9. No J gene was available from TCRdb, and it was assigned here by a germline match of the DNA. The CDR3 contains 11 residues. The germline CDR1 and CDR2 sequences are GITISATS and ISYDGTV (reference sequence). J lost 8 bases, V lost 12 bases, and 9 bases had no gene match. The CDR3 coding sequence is TGTGCCAGAAGGGGCGGTTGGTTCAAGATATTT. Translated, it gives CARRGGWFKIF.

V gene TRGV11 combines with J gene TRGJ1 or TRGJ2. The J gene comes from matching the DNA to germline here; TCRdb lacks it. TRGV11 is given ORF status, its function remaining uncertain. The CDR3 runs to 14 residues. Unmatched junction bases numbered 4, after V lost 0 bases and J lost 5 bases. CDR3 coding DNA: TGTGCCTGCTGGATTAGGCACGCTAATTATAAGAAACTCTTT. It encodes CACWIRHANYKKLF.

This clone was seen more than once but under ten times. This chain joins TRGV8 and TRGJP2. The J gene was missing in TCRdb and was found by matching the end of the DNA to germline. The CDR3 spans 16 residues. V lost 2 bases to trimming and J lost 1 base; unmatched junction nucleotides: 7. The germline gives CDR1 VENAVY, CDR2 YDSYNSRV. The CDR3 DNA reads TGTGCCACCTGGGATACGAATCCTAGTAGTGATTGGATCAAGACGTTT. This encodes CATWDTNPSSDWIKTF.

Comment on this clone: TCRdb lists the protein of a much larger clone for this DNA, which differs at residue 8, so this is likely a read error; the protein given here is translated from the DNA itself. This CDR3 reads CALWEVRGLGKKIKVF. The CDR3 region has the DNA TGTGCCTTGTGGGAGGTGCGAGGGTTGGGCAAAAAAATCAAGGTATTT. This sequence joins TRGV9 and TRGJP. The J gene, absent from TCRdb, was called here by matching the DNA to germline. Germline trimming cut 0 bases from V and 9 bases from J; bases unmatched to any gene: 5. Looked up from germline, CDR1 is GITISATS and CDR2 is ISYDGTV (reference sequence). This CDR3 is 16 amino acids long.

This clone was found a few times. This chain's CDR3 is CAAWDSFTSNYYKKLF. The CDR3 coding sequence is TGTGCTGCGTGGGATTCTTTCACGTCGAATTATTATAAGAAACTCTTT. J is TRGJ1 or TRGJ2 and V is TRGV10. Since TCRdb gives no J gene, matching the DNA to germline was used here to assign it. TRGV10 is noted as an ORF with a role that remains uncertain. Trimming cost V 8 bases and J 0 bases; bases outside gene matches: 14. The CDR3 runs 16 residues.

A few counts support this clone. The CDR3 here is CATWDGPYYYKKLF. DNA for the CDR3: TGTGCCACCTGGGATGGGCCCTATTATTATAAGAAACTCTTT. This chain uses TRGV4 with TRGJ1 or TRGJ2. The J gene, left out of TCRdb, was set here by checking the DNA against germline. The J segment lost 2 bases and the V segment lost 0 bases, leaving 4 bases of the junction unmatched. Germline assignment: CDR1 EGSTGY and CDR2 YDSYTSSV. This CDR3 spans 14 amino acids.

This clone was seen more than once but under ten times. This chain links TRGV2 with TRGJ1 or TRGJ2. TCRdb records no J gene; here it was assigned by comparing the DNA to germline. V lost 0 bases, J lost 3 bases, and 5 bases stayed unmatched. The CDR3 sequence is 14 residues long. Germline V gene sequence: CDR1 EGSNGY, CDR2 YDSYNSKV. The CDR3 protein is CATWDGLSYYKKLF. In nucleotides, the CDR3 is TGTGCCACCTGGGACGGGCTCTCTTATTATAAGAAACTCTTT.

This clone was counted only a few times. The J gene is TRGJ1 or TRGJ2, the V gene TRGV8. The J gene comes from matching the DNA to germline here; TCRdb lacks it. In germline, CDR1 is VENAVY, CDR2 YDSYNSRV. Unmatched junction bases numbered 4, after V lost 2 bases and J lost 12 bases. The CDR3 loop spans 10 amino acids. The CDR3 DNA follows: TGTGCCACCTGGGATACTTGGAAACTCTTT. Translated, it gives CATWDTWKLF.

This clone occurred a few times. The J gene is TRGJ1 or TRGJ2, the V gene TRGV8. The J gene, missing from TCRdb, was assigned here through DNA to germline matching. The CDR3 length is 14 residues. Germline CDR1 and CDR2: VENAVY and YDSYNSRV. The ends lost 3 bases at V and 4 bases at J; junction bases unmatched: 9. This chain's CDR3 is CATWDQGWYYKKLF. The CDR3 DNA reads TGTGCCACCTGGGATCAAGGTTGGTATTATAAGAAACTCTTT.

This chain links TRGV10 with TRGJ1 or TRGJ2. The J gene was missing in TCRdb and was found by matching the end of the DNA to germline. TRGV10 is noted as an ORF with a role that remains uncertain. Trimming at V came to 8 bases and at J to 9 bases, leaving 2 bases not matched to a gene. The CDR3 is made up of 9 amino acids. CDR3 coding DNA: TGTGCTGCGTGGGCTAAGAAACTCTTT. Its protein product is CAAWAKKLF.

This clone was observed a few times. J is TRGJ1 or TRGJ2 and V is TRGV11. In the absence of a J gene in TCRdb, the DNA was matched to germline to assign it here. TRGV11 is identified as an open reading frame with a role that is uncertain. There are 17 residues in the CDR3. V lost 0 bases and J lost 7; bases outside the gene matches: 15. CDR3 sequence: CACWIRHVVAPGYKKLF. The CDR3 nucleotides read TGTGCCTGCTGGATTAGGCACGTCGTCGCCCCGGGGTATAAGAAACTCTTT.

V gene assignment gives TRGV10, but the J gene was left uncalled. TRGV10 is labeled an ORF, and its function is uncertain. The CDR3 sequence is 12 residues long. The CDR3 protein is CAAWGGHDNKLF. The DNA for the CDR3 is TGTGCTGCGTGGGGCGGGCATGACAATAAACTCTTT.

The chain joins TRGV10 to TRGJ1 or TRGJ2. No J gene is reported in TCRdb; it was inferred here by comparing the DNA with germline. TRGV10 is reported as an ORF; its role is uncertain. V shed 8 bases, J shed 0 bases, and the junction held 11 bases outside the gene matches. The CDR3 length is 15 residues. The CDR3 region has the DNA TGTGCTGCGTGGGATTATCAGTCGAATTATTATAAGAAACTCTTT. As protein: CAAWDYQSNYYKKLF.

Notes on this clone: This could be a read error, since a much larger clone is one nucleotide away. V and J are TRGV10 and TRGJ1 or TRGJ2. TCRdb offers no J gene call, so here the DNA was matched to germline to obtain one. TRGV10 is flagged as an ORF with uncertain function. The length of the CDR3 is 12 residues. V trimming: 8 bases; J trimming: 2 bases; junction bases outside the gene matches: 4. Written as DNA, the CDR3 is TGTGCTGCGTGGGACCATTATTATAAGAAACTCTTT. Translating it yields CAAWDHYYKKLF.

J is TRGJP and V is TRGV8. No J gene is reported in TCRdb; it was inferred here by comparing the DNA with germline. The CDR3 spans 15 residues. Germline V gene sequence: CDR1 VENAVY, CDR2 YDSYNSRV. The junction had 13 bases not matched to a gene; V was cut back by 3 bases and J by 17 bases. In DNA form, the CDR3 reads TGTGCCACCTGGGATCCCAGAGTTGGGCAAAAAATCAAGGTATTT. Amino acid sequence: CATWDPRVGQKIKVF.

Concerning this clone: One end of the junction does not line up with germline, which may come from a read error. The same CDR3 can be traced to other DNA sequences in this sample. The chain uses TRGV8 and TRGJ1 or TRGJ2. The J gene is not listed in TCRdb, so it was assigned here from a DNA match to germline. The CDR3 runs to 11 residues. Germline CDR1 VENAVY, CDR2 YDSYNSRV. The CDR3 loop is CATWGLYKKLF. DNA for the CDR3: TGTGCCACATGGGGTCTTTATAAGAAACTCTTT.

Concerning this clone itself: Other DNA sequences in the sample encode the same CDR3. The DNA of the CDR3 is TGTGCCTTGTGGGAGGTGCGCTATAAGAAACTCTTT. Its protein product is CALWEVRYKKLF. The rearrangement uses TRGV9 and TRGJ1 or TRGJ2. The J gene, not given by TCRdb, was assigned here from a germline match of the nucleotide sequence. With 0 bases clipped from V and 7 bases from J, the junction kept 3 bases outside the gene matches. The CDR3 consists of 12 residues. In germline, CDR1 is GITISATS, CDR2 ISYDGTV (reference sequence).

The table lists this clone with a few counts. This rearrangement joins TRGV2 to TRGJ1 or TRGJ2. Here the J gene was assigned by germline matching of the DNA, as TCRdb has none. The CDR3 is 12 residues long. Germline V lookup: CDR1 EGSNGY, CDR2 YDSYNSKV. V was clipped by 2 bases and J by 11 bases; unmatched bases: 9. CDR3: CATWDVPWQKLF. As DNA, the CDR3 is TGTGCCACCTGGGACGTCCCTTGGCAGAAACTCTTT.

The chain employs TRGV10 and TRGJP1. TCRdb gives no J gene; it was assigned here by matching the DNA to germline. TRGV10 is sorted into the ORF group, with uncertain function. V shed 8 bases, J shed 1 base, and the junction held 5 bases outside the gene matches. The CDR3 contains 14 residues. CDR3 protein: CAAWGGTTGWFKIF. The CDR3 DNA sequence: TGTGCTGCGTGGGGGGGTACCACTGGTTGGTTCAAGATATTT.